The entry below describes one T cell receptor (beta chain). Its antigen specificity is not known. No base quality values were provided; no much bigger clone lies one nucleotide off. This specimen comes from a study of response to subunit inactivated influenza vaccine (dated by TCRdb to between 2018 and 2020). Regarding the research as a whole: To follow how T cells responded to a trivalent subunit inactivated influenza vaccine, the researchers relied on deep quantitative profiling of the T cell receptor repertoire.

Preparation of the library involved RT-PCR. This sample was sequenced with an Illumina HiSeq 2500. The public reads were quality trimmed at Q25 with fastp and then assembled into clones with MiXCR by TCRdb, keeping productive beta chains. Rows are unified per CDR3 protein, each entry keeping the most common DNA and genes. The sample contains 450,000 to 550,000 distinct CDR3 sequences, 25% of them found a single time. The ten biggest clones cover under 2.5% of the sample. V is clipped by 5 bases and J by 6 bases, and the sequence between their germline boundaries is 13 bases long. The CDR3 starts with the cysteine, ends with the phenylalanine, and has 13 residues. Kept here is only the CDR3 DNA, which spans 39 bases and is read in frame from base 1. Overall study outcomes, separate from this receptor: The authors proposed that each seasonal influenza vaccination may bring in only a limited number of new T cells.

This receptor was obtained from a middle-aged man who received an inactivated influenza vaccine. Donor details come from another sample of the same person, matched by shared clones. Sequences were derived from CD4+ T cells sorted from PBMCs, sampled more than 4 days after vaccination. Recombination joined TRBV12-3 or TRBV12-4 with TRBJ1-2; TRBD1 is a weak D gene call, 6 bases matching. This receptor carries the CDR3 CASSLGGGDGYTF. The nucleotide sequence is TGTGCCAGCAGTCTAGGGGGAGGCGATGGCTACACCTTC.